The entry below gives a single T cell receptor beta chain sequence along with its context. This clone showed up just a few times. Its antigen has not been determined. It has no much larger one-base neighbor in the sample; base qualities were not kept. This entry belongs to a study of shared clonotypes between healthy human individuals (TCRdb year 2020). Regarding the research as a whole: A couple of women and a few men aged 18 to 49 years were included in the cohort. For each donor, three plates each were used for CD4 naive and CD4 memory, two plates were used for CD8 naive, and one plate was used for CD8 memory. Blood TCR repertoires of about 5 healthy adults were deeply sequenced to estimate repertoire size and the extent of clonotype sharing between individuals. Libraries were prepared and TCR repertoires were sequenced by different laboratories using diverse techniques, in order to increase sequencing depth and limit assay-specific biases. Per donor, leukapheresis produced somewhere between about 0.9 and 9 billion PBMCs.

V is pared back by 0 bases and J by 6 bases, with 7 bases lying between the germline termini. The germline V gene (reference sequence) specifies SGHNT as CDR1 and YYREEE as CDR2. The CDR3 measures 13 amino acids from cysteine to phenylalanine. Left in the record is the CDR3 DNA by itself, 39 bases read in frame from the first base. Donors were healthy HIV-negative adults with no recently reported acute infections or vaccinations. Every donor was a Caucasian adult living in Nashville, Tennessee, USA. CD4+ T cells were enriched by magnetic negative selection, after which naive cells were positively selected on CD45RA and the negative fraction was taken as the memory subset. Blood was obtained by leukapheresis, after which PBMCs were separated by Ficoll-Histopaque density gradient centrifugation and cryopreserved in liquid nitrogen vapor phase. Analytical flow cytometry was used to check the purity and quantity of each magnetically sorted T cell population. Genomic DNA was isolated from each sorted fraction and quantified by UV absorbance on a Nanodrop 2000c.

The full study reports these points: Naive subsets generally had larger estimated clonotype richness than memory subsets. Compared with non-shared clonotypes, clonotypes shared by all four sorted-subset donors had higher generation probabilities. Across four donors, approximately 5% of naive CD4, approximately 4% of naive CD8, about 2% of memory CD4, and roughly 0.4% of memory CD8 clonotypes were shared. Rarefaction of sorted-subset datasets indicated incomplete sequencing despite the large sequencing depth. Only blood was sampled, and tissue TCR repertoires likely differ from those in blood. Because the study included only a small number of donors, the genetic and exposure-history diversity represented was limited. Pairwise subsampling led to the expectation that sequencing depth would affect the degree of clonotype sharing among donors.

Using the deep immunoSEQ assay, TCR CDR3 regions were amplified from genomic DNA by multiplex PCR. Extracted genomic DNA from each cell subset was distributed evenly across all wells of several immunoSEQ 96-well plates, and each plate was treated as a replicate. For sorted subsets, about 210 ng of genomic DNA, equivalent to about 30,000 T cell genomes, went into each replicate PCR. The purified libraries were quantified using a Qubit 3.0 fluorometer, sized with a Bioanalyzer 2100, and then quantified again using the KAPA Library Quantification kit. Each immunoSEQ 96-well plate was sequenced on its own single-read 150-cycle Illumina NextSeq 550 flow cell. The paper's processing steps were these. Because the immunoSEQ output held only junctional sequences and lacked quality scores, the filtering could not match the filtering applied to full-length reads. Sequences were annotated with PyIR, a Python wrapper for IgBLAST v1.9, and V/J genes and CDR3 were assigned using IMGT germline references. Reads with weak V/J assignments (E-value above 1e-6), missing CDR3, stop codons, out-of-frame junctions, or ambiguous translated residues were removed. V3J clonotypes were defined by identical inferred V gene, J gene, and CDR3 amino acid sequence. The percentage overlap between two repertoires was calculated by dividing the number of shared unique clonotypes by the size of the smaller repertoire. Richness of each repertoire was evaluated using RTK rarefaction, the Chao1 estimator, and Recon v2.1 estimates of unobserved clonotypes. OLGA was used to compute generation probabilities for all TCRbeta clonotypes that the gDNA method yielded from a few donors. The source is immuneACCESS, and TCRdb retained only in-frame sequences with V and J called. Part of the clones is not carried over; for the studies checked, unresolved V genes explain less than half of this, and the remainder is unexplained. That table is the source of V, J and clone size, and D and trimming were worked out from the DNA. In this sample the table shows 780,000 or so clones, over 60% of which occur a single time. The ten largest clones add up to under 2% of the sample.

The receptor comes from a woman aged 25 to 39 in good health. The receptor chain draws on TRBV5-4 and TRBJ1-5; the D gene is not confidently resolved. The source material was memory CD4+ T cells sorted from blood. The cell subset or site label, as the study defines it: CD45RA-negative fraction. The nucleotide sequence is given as TGTGCCAGCAGCTTGGTTCCGGGTCAGCCCCAGCATTTT. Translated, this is CASSLVPGQPQHF. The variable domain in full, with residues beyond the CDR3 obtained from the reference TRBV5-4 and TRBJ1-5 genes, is ETGVTQSPTHLIKTRGQQVTLRCSSQSGHNTVSWYQQALGQGPQFIFQYYREEENGRGNFPPRFSGLQFPNYSSELNVNALELDDSALYLCASSLVPGQPQHFGDGTRLSIL.